This entry lists 26 T cell receptor beta chains sequenced from one sample in a study of blood T cell repertoires in COVID-19. Profiling relied on immunoSEQ multiplex PCR, and the TCRdb table lists in-frame clones only, not all of them. This sample has roughly 220,000 clones, with roughly 84% found just once. The specimen was peripheral blood. The source of these receptors is a woman aged 25 to 39 who had recovered from COVID-19.

The rearrangement joins TRBV6-5 to TRBJ2-7, with 8 bases lining up with TRBD2. The ends lost 2 bases at V and 4 bases at J; junction bases unmatched: 7. This CDR3 spans 15 amino acids. Germline V gene sequence: CDR1 MNHEY, CDR2 SVGAGI. The CDR3 nucleotides are TGTGCCAGCAGTTACGGAGCGGGAGCCCATTACGAGCAGTACTTC. It codes for CASSYGAGAHYEQYF.

The genes are TRBV28 and TRBJ2-7; TRBD1 matches 8 bases. CDR3 size: 14 residues. CDR1 is MDHEN and CDR2 is SYDVKM in the germline V gene. Germline trimming cut 1 base from V and 5 bases from J; bases unmatched to any gene: 4. CDR3 sequence (DNA): TGTGCCAGCAGTTTATCCCAGGGGGCGGACGAGCAGTACTTC. This encodes CASSLSQGADEQYF. Filled out from reference TRBV28 and TRBJ2-7, the complete variable domain reads DVKVTQSSRYLVKRTGEKVFLECVQDMDHENMFWYRQDPGLGLRLIYFSYDVKMKEKGDIPEGYSVSREKKERFSLILESASTNQTSMYLCASSLSQGADEQYFGPGTRLTVT.

The V call is TRBV5-4, the J call TRBJ2-7, with 10 bases fitting TRBD1. Germline CDR1 reads SGHNT; CDR2 reads YYREEE (reference sequence). There are 15 residues in the CDR3. The J segment lost 4 bases and the V segment lost 3 bases, leaving 7 bases of the junction unmatched. In DNA, the CDR3 is TGTGCCAGCAGCTCACGCCCGGGACAGGGGTACGAGCAGTACTTC. This gives the protein CASSSRPGQGYEQYF.

The J gene is TRBJ2-1, the V gene TRBV19, with 12 bases aligning to TRBD2. Trimming removed 0 bases from V and 4 bases from J; junction bases left unmatched: 1. CDR1 is LNHDA and CDR2 is SQIVND in the germline V gene (reference sequence). This CDR3 is 16 amino acids long. In DNA form, the CDR3 reads TGTGCCAGTAGTATAGAAGGGACTAGCGGGTACAATGAGCAGTTCTTC. Translated, it gives CASSIEGTSGYNEQFF.

This clone has at least ten counts. The genes are TRBV12-5 and TRBJ2-7; tentatively, D is TRBD2 (6 bases). This CDR3 region has 13 residues. Between the trimmed V and J ends, which lost 6 bases and 6 bases, there was a span of 15 bases. Germline CDR1 reads LGHNT; CDR2 reads FRNRAP. The CDR3 here is CASGLGLGIEQYF. The CDR3 bases are TGTGCTAGTGGACTGGGACTGGGTATCGAGCAGTACTTC.

This sequence joins TRBV6-2 or TRBV6-3 and TRBJ1-6; D gene unclear. Trimming stripped 2 bases from V and 7 bases from J, with 15 bases between. The CDR3 covers 16 residues. Germline loops: CDR1 MNHEY, CDR2 SVGEGT. CDR3 region: CASSYRSSGWNSPLHF. The DNA for the CDR3 is TGTGCCAGCAGTTACAGGTCTTCGGGGTGGAATTCACCCCTCCACTTT.

V gene TRBV2 combines with J gene TRBJ2-3; no firm D call. The germline gives CDR1 SNHLY, CDR2 FYNNEI. V lost 3 bases and J lost 4, with 8 bases in between. The CDR3 is made up of 13 amino acids. The CDR3 loop reads CASSDSVSDTQYF. CDR3 coding DNA: TGTGCCAGCAGTGACTCCGTTTCAGATACGCAGTATTTT.

This clone was counted once. This chain joins TRBV9 and TRBJ2-3; 11 nucleotides match TRBD1. The CDR3 is 16 amino acids. V was pared by 3 bases and J by 5 bases, with 8 bases of the junction left unmatched. Germline values: CDR1 SGDLS, CDR2 YYNGEE. CDR3: CASSDGTGGSRDTQYF. The CDR3 DNA sequence: TGTGCCAGCAGCGATGGGACAGGGGGGAGTCGAGATACGCAGTATTTT.

The chain joins TRBV29-1 to TRBJ1-1; perhaps TRBD1 as D (5 bases). This CDR3 has 12 amino acids. V lost 7 bases and J 1 base, leaving 10 bases between the germline ends. CDR1 is SQVTM and CDR2 is ANQGSEA in the germline V gene. This CDR3 is CSGMTANTEAFF. DNA for the CDR3: TGCAGCGGGATGACAGCGAACACTGAAGCTTTCTTT.

This clone occurred a few times. The chain uses TRBV19 and TRBJ2-1; 7 nucleotides align to TRBD2. This CDR3 has 15 residues. J was trimmed by 4 bases and V by 4 bases; bases with no gene match: 7. Germline CDR1 and CDR2: LNHDA and SQIVND (reference sequence). In nucleotides, the CDR3 is TGTGCCAGTAGTACCCCTGTGCGGGAGTACAATGAGCAGTTCTTC. Its protein product is CASSTPVREYNEQFF.

The chain couples TRBV18 to TRBJ1-2, with D possibly TRBD1 on 6 matching bases. Trimming stripped 3 bases from V and 4 bases from J, with 18 bases between. The CDR3 sequence is 16 residues long. Germline V gene lookup returns CDR1 KGHSH and CDR2 LQKENI. In DNA form, the CDR3 reads TGTGCCAGCTCACCCTCACCGACAGGTTCTCGCTATGGCTACACCTTC. This encodes CASSPSPTGSRYGYTF.

The rearrangement uses TRBV3-1 (or the pseudogene TRBV3-2) and TRBJ2-7; TRBD1 matches 10 bases. Germline CDR1 LGHDT, CDR2 YNNKEL (reference sequence). Unmatched junction bases numbered 11, after V lost 3 bases and J lost 3 bases. CDR3 size: 17 residues. The CDR3 region is CASSHLLRDRGYYEQYF. CDR3 nucleotide sequence: TGTGCCAGCAGCCACCTACTCCGGGACAGGGGTTACTACGAGCAGTACTTC.

The chain recombines TRBV2 with TRBJ2-1; 11 nucleotides align to TRBD2. The V and J ends lost 5 bases and 6 bases, in that order; junction bases with no gene match: 6. The CDR3 covers 15 residues. CDR1 and CDR2 from the germline V gene are SNHLY and FYNNEI. The CDR3 sequence: CASSFTSGSTNEQFF. The CDR3 region has the DNA TGTGCCAGCAGTTTCACTAGCGGGAGTACCAATGAGCAGTTCTTC.

In nucleotides, the CDR3 is TGTGCCAGTAGTGAACAGGGAAGTGATCAGCCCCAGCATTTT. This encodes CASSEQGSDQPQHF. The chain recombines TRBV19 with TRBJ1-5, with D perhaps TRBD1 (6 bases). The V gene's germline CDR1 is LNHDA and CDR2 SQIVND (reference sequence). The CDR3 contains 14 residues. The germline V and J ends were trimmed by 5 bases and 5 bases, with 13 bases remaining between them.

This rearrangement joins TRBV5-4 to TRBJ2-7; TRBD2 is a possible D gene (5 bases). Trimming removed 0 bases at V and 5 bases at J, with 9 bases between. The CDR3 totals 13 residues. CDR1 SGHNT and CDR2 YYREEE come from the germline V gene (reference sequence). CDR3 sequence (DNA): TGTGCCAGCAGCTTGGTGGCTAGCAACGAGCAGTACTTC. Its translation is CASSLVASNEQYF. Based on the CDR3 plus reference TRBV5-4 and TRBJ2-7, the full variable domain is ETGVTQSPTHLIKTRGQQVTLRCSSQSGHNTVSWYQQALGQGPQFIFQYYREEENGRGNFPPRFSGLQFPNYSSELNVNALELDDSALYLCASSLVASNEQYFGPGTRLTVT.

The chain combines TRBV5-5 with TRBJ1-2, with TRBD1 as a possible D gene (6 bases). V dropped 1 base and J dropped 7 bases, with 20 bases sitting between them. Looked up from germline, CDR1 is SGHKS and CDR2 is YYEKEE (reference sequence). The CDR3 length is 16 residues. CDR3 nucleotide sequence: TGTGCCAGCAGCTTGCCAGGGGCGCTGGGAGTTGGTGGCTACACCTTC. Amino acid sequence: CASSLPGALGVGGYTF.

This clone has just one count. The rearrangement links TRBV6-5 to TRBJ1-1; D is undetermined. Germline V CDR1 and CDR2: MNHEY, SVGAGI. CDR3 length equals 15 residues. The V gene lost 0 bases and the J gene lost 6 bases, with 14 bases spanning the gap. CDR3 sequence: CASSYSGTGSAEAFF. The DNA of the CDR3 is TGTGCCAGCAGTTACTCGGGAACTGGGAGCGCTGAAGCTTTCTTT.

This chain links TRBV2 with TRBJ2-7; D is undetermined. The CDR3 spans 11 residues. The ends were cut back, 7 bases at V and 0 bases at J, with 4 bases in the middle. The germline CDR1 and CDR2 sequences are SNHLY and FYNNEI. As DNA, the CDR3 is TGTGCCAGCACAGGCTCCTACGAGCAGTACTTC. Its protein product is CASTGSYEQYF.

The gene calls are TRBV14 and TRBJ1-1, with unresolved D. The V end lost 1 base, the J end lost 0 bases, and 12 bases lay between the germline ends. The CDR3 covers 16 residues. Germline CDR1 and CDR2: SGHDN and FVKESK. The CDR3 here is CASSQVGTNMNTEAFF. The CDR3 bases are TGTGCCAGCAGCCAAGTTGGAACTAACATGAACACTGAAGCTTTCTTT.

The CDR3 sequence: CASSERVSGANVLTF. CDR3 bases: TGTGCCAGCAGTGAACGAGTTTCTGGGGCCAACGTCCTGACTTTC. V gene TRBV2 combines with J gene TRBJ2-6; the D is unclear. The CDR3 consists of 15 residues. Germline CDR1 reads SNHLY; CDR2 reads FYNNEI. Between the trimmed V and J ends, which lost 2 bases and 1 base, there was a span of 6 bases.

The CDR3 bases are TGTGCCGCGACAGGGGTGAGAAACACCATATATTTT. Translated, it gives CAATGVRNTIYF. The rearrangement uses TRBV2 and TRBJ1-3; 8 bases line up with TRBD1. This CDR3 is 12 amino acids long. Germline V CDR1 and CDR2: SNHLY, FYNNEI. Germline trimming cut 11 bases from V and 5 bases from J; bases unmatched to any gene: 5.

The V and J genes are TRBV14 and TRBJ1-6; D remains unclear. Trimming stripped 1 base from V and 8 bases from J, with 12 bases between. This CDR3 contains 15 residues. The germline CDR1 and CDR2 sequences are SGHDN and FVKESK. In nucleotides, the CDR3 is TGTGCCAGCAGCCAAGGGGCCAGGTGGGATTCACCCCTCCACTTT. It encodes CASSQGARWDSPLHF.

The gene calls are TRBV6-2 or TRBV6-3 and TRBJ2-7, with 9 bases matching TRBD2. CDR3 length equals 17 residues. J was trimmed by 2 bases and V by 4 bases; bases with no gene match: 12. CDR1 is MNHEY, CDR2 SVGEGT, per germline. Here the CDR3 reads CASSFPTSGINAYEQYF. The CDR3 nucleotides are TGTGCCAGCAGTTTCCCGACTAGCGGCATAAACGCCTACGAGCAGTACTTC.

The CDR3 sequence is CASSLPGTGVYGYTF. The DNA for the CDR3 is TGTGCCAGCAGCTTACCTGGGACAGGGGTGTATGGCTACACCTTC. This chain links TRBV7-9 with TRBJ1-2; TRBD1 matches at 10 bases. The germline gives CDR1 SEHNR, CDR2 FQNEAQ (reference sequence). The CDR3 extends over 15 amino acids. J lost 5 bases, V lost 2 bases, and 5 bases had no gene match.

V gene TRBV6-5 combines with J gene TRBJ2-3, with a weak D call TRBD1 (6 bases). CDR3 length: 14 residues. CDR1 and CDR2 from the germline V gene are MNHEY and SVGAGI. The V end lost 5 bases, the J end lost 2 bases, and 11 bases lay between the germline ends. The CDR3 is CASSSQGITDTQYF. The CDR3 bases are TGTGCCAGCAGTAGTCAGGGGATCACAGATACGCAGTATTTT.

V is TRBV24-1 and J is TRBJ2-5; TRBD2 agrees at 10 bases. V dropped 6 bases and J dropped 2; count of bases not matched to a gene: 5. Germline V gene lookup returns CDR1 KGHDR and CDR2 SFDVKD. CDR3 length: 15 residues. This CDR3 is CATSSTSGLQETQYF. In DNA, the CDR3 is TGTGCCACCAGTTCGACTAGCGGGCTGCAAGAGACCCAGTACTTC.